This T cell receptor (beta chain) was recorded in a study of cytomegalovirus exposure and HLA in healthy donors. As for the study in general: The 120 validation repertoires, a later analysis reported, used the same platform as the roughly 730 repertoires from the first cohort.

Study-level points and caveats: There were a few CMV-associated chains whose specificity for CMV antigens was confirmed in vitro.

Germline V gene data show CDR1 as SEHNR and CDR2 as FQNEAQ (reference sequence). The V and J ends lost 6 bases and 7 bases, in that order; junction bases with no gene match: 5. This CDR3 has 15 amino acids. The repertoire was sequenced with immunoSEQ multiplex PCR; TCRdb's copy has only in-frame clones and lacks some. Among 110,000 or so clones listed, approximately 88% were seen once. Regarding this clone: The antigen is unknown.

The chain combines TRBV7-9 with TRBJ1-6, with TRBD1 identical over 11 bases. Sequenced: PBMCs. This clonotype was obtained from a young man in good health and CMV-seronegative. CDR3: CASRPGTGGNSPLHF. The CDR3 DNA is TGTGCCAGCAGGCCGGGGACAGGGGGGAATTCACCCCTCCACTTT.